The next 32 T cell receptor beta chains were all read from a single sample in a study of T cells after yellow fever vaccination. In TCRdb, the 5' RACE reads were re-called with MiXCR into one record per CDR3 protein. This sample yields a few hundred thousand distinct CDR3 sequences, of which about 7% are seen a single time; approximately 0.84% belongs to the top ten. Sample: CD4+ T cells sorted from PBMCs, taken 15 days after the yellow fever booster vaccination. These receptor sequences come from a man under 40 who received the YFV17D yellow fever vaccine.

The chain employs TRBV5-4 and TRBJ2-7, with 8 bases identical to TRBD1. Germline-derived CDR1 and CDR2 are SGHNT and YYREEE (reference sequence). The CDR3 has 16 residues. J gave up 2 bases and V 2 bases, and 9 bases lay outside the gene matches. CDR3 residues: CASSLDFGQGPYEQYF. CDR3 sequence (DNA): TGTGCCAGCAGCTTAGATTTCGGACAGGGTCCCTACGAGCAGTACTTC.

The gene calls are TRBV9 and TRBJ2-1; TRBD2 agrees at 7 bases. V lost 4 bases and J lost 5; bases outside the gene matches: 6. CDR3 size: 14 residues. Germline lookup yields CDR1 SGDLS and CDR2 YYNGEE. The CDR3 DNA is TGTGCCAGCAGCCCGAGACTAGCCGACAATGAGCAGTTCTTC. Translating gives CASSPRLADNEQFF.

This clonotype has ten or more counts. The V call is TRBV20-1, the J call TRBJ2-3; D may be TRBD2 (5 bases). The germline gives CDR1 DFQATT, CDR2 SNEGSKA (reference sequence). This CDR3 region has 13 residues. The CDR3 here is CRPKAASTDTQYF. CDR3 DNA sequence: TGCAGACCCAAAGCGGCCTCCACAGATACGCAGTATTTT.

The chain links TRBV25-1 to TRBJ2-7; TRBD2 is a possible D gene (6 bases). The V gene lost 8 bases and the J gene lost 2 bases, with 16 bases spanning the gap. The CDR3 extends over 14 amino acids. Germline CDR1 MGHDK, CDR2 SYGVNS. The CDR3 region is CASVGEAGAYEQYF. In DNA form, the CDR3 reads TGTGCCAGCGTCGGAGAAGCGGGTGCCTACGAGCAGTACTTC.

This clonotype was observed a few times. The V call is TRBV5-1, the J call TRBJ2-1; TRBD2 matches at 10 bases. The junction had 4 bases not matched to a gene; V was cut back by 1 base and J by 6 bases. The CDR3 is 15 residues long. CDR1 and CDR2 from the germline V gene are SGHRS and YFSETQ. CDR3 protein: CASSLWSGGGNEQFF. The CDR3 DNA follows: TGCGCCAGCAGCTTGTGGAGCGGGGGGGGCAATGAGCAGTTCTTC.

This clonotype was seen only a few times. The chain recombines TRBV20-1 with TRBJ2-6; 8 positions match TRBD1. Germline V gene lookup returns CDR1 DFQATT and CDR2 SNEGSKA (reference sequence). J gave up 2 bases and V 4 bases, and 4 bases lay outside the gene matches. The CDR3 contains 15 residues. CDR3 sequence: CSAMDRATGANVLTF. The CDR3 bases are TGCAGTGCTATGGACAGGGCCACTGGGGCCAACGTCCTGACTTTC.

The gene calls are TRBV20-1 and TRBJ1-4; 8 bases are shared with TRBD1. The CDR3 runs 13 residues. With 4 bases clipped from V and 4 bases from J, the junction kept 2 bases outside the gene matches. The germline V gene has CDR1 DFQATT and CDR2 SNEGSKA (reference sequence). CDR3 DNA: TGCAGTGCTAAGGGACAGGTTAATGAAAAACTGTTTTTT. Translation gives CSAKGQVNEKLFF.

This clonotype was observed at least ten times. The V gene is TRBV20-1, the J gene TRBJ1-5; unclear D gene. The CDR3 has 14 amino acids. V was cut by 3 bases and J by 0 bases, with 9 bases left in between. Germline CDR1 is DFQATT and CDR2 is SNEGSKA (reference sequence). The chain's CDR3 is CSARVGYSNQPQHF. Here the CDR3 DNA reads TGCAGTGCTAGGGTAGGCTATAGCAATCAGCCCCAGCATTTT.

This clonotype occurred many times. The chain couples TRBV20-1 to TRBJ2-5, with TRBD1 identical over 10 bases. The CDR3 totals 17 residues. Germline V lookup: CDR1 DFQATT, CDR2 SNEGSKA (reference sequence). Trimming at V came to 1 base and at J to 5 bases, leaving 13 bases not matched to a gene. CDR3 DNA sequence: TGCAGTGCTAGAGTCACGGGACAGGGGATGAGTGTTGAGACCCAGTACTTC. Translating it yields CSARVTGQGMSVETQYF.

This clonotype has just a few counts. The chain couples TRBV3-1 to TRBJ2-5, with D possibly matching TRBD2 (5 bases). The CDR3 is 15 residues long. V lost 8 bases to trimming and J lost 4 bases, with 20 bases between them. Per the germline V gene, CDR1 is LGHDT and CDR2 is YNNKEL (reference sequence). CDR3 DNA sequence: TGTGCCAGCTCCCGGGCCTCAGCGGCGGGAGAGACCCAGTACTTC. It yields the protein CASSRASAAGETQYF.

Ten or more counts support this clonotype. The chain uses TRBV29-1 and TRBJ1-2, with a possible D match to TRBD1 (5 bases). Looked up from germline, CDR1 is SQVTM and CDR2 is ANQGSEA. Trimming took 4 bases from V and 1 from J, leaving 13 bases between them. The CDR3 totals 14 residues. CDR3 amino acids: CSVGVQGVNYGYTF. The CDR3 bases are TGCAGCGTTGGAGTCCAGGGAGTTAACTATGGCTACACCTTC.

V gene TRBV20-1 combines with J gene TRBJ2-7; D is perhaps TRBD2 (6 bases). Germline values: CDR1 DFQATT, CDR2 SNEGSKA (reference sequence). This CDR3 is 17 amino acids long. Trimming left V 0 bases short and J 0 bases short, with 18 bases between. The CDR3 DNA sequence: TGCAGTGCTAGAGAGAGAGTCACAGCGGGCCGCTCCTACGAGCAGTACTTC. Translated: CSARERVTAGRSYEQYF.

This clonotype turned up a few times. The V gene is TRBV15, the J gene TRBJ1-2; D is possibly TRBD1 (5 bases). Per the germline V gene, CDR1 is LNHNV and CDR2 is YYDKDF (reference sequence). CDR3 length equals 12 residues. Between the trimmed V and J ends, which lost 10 bases and 2 bases, there was a span of 11 bases. CDR3 sequence (DNA): TGTGCCAGCGGGGCGCAAAACTATGGCTACACCTTC. This encodes CASGAQNYGYTF.

The chain is built from TRBV29-1 and TRBJ1-1; D is undetermined. V gave up 7 bases and J gave up 1 base, with 10 bases separating them. Per the germline V gene, CDR1 is SQVTM and CDR2 is ANQGSEA. CDR3 length equals 12 residues. CDR3 sequence (DNA): TGCAGCGCTTTCGAACCGAACACTGAAGCTTTCTTT. Its protein product is CSAFEPNTEAFF.

This clonotype was detected many times. The chain employs TRBV7-9 and TRBJ2-1, with D tentatively TRBD2 (5 bases). This CDR3 has 13 residues. Trimming cost V 1 base and J 9 bases, with 10 bases left between them. The germline CDR1 and CDR2 sequences are SEHNR and FQNEAQ (reference sequence). CDR3: CASSLETNGEQFF. The CDR3 nucleotides are TGTGCCAGCAGCTTAGAGACTAATGGTGAGCAGTTCTTC.

This clonotype was recorded a few times. This chain joins TRBV5-1 and TRBJ2-3, with 11 bases matching TRBD2. Losses at the gene ends were 0 bases for V and 4 bases for J; bases not matched to a gene: 4. Germline V gives CDR1 SGHRS, CDR2 YFSETQ. This CDR3 contains 16 residues. The CDR3, as DNA: TGCGCCAGCAGCTTGGACCTAGCGGGAGGATCAGATACGCAGTATTTT. Its translation: CASSLDLAGGSDTQYF.

This clonotype has ten or more counts. This chain joins TRBV11-1 and TRBJ2-1; 10 positions match TRBD2. From germline, CDR1 is SGHAT and CDR2 FQDESV (reference sequence). With 3 bases clipped from V and 0 bases from J, the junction kept 14 bases outside the gene matches. This CDR3 region has 20 residues. The CDR3 sequence: CASSFGLAGVLHRSYNEQFF. CDR3 DNA sequence: TGTGCCAGCAGCTTTGGGCTAGCGGGAGTCCTGCACCGCTCCTACAATGAGCAGTTCTTC.

The chain couples TRBV3-1 to TRBJ1-1; maybe TRBD1 (5 bases). Germline V gene sequence: CDR1 LGHDT, CDR2 YNNKEL (reference sequence). The CDR3 spans 13 residues. The V gene lost 4 bases and the J gene lost 10 bases, with 16 bases spanning the gap. CDR3 region: CASSLGAAQGAFF. DNA of the CDR3: TGTGCCAGCAGCCTAGGGGCAGCCCAGGGAGCTTTCTTT.

This clonotype has just a few counts. This chain links TRBV3-1 with TRBJ1-6; D may be TRBD1 (5 bases). The ends were cut back, 5 bases at V and 9 bases at J, with 11 bases in the middle. The germline V gene has CDR1 LGHDT and CDR2 YNNKEL (reference sequence). The length of the CDR3 is 13 residues. The CDR3 sequence: CASSTGPLSPLHF. The CDR3 DNA is TGTGCCAGCAGCACGGGACCTCTTTCACCCCTCCACTTT.

In this sample, this clonotype turned up a few times. The J gene is TRBJ2-1, the V gene TRBV6-4; no reliable D call. V lost 1 base and J lost 6, with 4 bases in between. Germline CDR1 MRHNA, CDR2 SNTAGT. This CDR3 comprises 12 residues. Written as DNA, the CDR3 is TGTGCCAGCAGTGACTTTCTCAATGAGCAGTTCTTC. Amino acids: CASSDFLNEQFF.

The table lists this clonotype with a few counts. The gene calls are TRBV20-1 and TRBJ2-7; tentative D call: TRBD2 (6 bases). Germline V gene data show CDR1 as DFQATT and CDR2 as SNEGSKA (reference sequence). Trimming shortened V by 0 bases and J by 4 bases, and 13 bases separated the two germline ends. The CDR3 is 14 residues long. DNA for the CDR3: TGCAGTGCTAGAGATGTAGCGGACCCTTACGAGCAGTACTTC. It is translated as CSARDVADPYEQYF.

In this sample, this clonotype turned up a few times. This CDR3 is CASSRIETQYF. The CDR3 DNA follows: TGTGCCAGCAGTCGTATCGAAACCCAGTACTTC. This chain joins TRBV28 and TRBJ2-5, with D unclear. V was trimmed by 5 bases and J by 8 bases, leaving 9 bases between them. The germline V gene encodes CDR1 MDHEN and CDR2 SYDVKM. The CDR3 has 11 residues. The whole variable domain, filled in from reference TRBV28 and TRBJ2-5, reads DVKVTQSSRYLVKRTGEKVFLECVQDMDHENMFWYRQDPGLGLRLIYFSYDVKMKEKGDIPEGYSVSREKKERFSLILESASTNQTSMYLCASSRIETQYFGPGTRLLVL.

The sample holds a few counts of this clonotype. The rearrangement links TRBV27 to TRBJ2-7; the D gene is possibly TRBD1 (6 bases). CDR1 and CDR2 from the germline V gene are MNHEY and SMNVEV (reference sequence). With 2 bases removed from V and 0 bases from J, the gap between germline ends came to 11 bases. The CDR3 extends over 15 amino acids. The CDR3 coding sequence is TGTGCCAGCAGTTTACAGGGGACATTCTCCTACGAGCAGTACTTC. Residues: CASSLQGTFSYEQYF.

At least ten counts were recorded for this clonotype. This rearrangement joins TRBV29-1 to TRBJ1-1; D is unresolved. Trimming took 5 bases from V and 2 from J, leaving 15 bases between them. In germline, CDR1 is SQVTM, CDR2 ANQGSEA. The CDR3 is made up of 14 amino acids. The CDR3 sequence is CSVRKAGRNTEAFF. DNA for the CDR3: TGCAGCGTTCGGAAGGCAGGACGAAACACTGAAGCTTTCTTT. Complete variable domain (other parts from reference TRBV29-1 and TRBJ1-1): SAVISQKPSRDICQRGTSLTIQCQVDSQVTMMFWYRQQPGQSLTLIATANQGSEATYESGFVIDKFPISRPNLTFSTLTVSNMSPEDSSIYLCSVRKAGRNTEAFFGQGTRLTVV.

This clonotype showed up many times. The J gene is TRBJ1-1, the V gene TRBV3-1; no definite D call. This CDR3 has 13 residues. V lost 1 base and J lost 1, with 4 bases in between. Germline CDR1 and CDR2: LGHDT and YNNKEL (reference sequence). The CDR3 reads CASSQGENTEAFF. The CDR3 region has the DNA TGTGCCAGCAGCCAAGGAGAGAACACTGAAGCTTTCTTT.

This clonotype has ten or more counts. The chain links TRBV7-2 to TRBJ1-4; TRBD1 might be the D (5 bases). Trimming took 3 bases from V and 8 from J, leaving 13 bases between them. Germline V lookup: CDR1 SGHTA, CDR2 FQGNSA. This CDR3 region has 14 residues. The CDR3 reads CASSLFGTDEKLFF. The CDR3 coding sequence is TGTGCCAGCAGCTTGTTCGGGACGGACGAAAAACTGTTTTTT.

The chain uses TRBV19 and TRBJ1-1; D is unclear. The CDR3 covers 13 residues. The germline gives CDR1 LNHDA, CDR2 SQIVND (reference sequence). V lost 4 bases and J 7 bases, leaving 13 bases between the germline ends. Written as DNA, the CDR3 is TGTGCCAGTAGTACCCCCGCGAGGATTGAAGCTTTCTTT. This translates into CASSTPARIEAFF.

This clonotype showed up many times. The V and J genes are TRBV7-2 and TRBJ2-7; 14 bases match TRBD2. The CDR3 covers 17 residues. J was trimmed by 2 bases and V by 1 base; bases with no gene match: 4. Germline values: CDR1 SGHTA, CDR2 FQGNSA. The CDR3 reads CASSLGTSGRMPYEQYF. As DNA, the CDR3 is TGTGCCAGCAGCTTAGGGACTAGCGGGAGGATGCCCTACGAGCAGTACTTC.

A few counts support this clonotype. The genes are TRBV12-3 or TRBV12-4 and TRBJ2-1; D might be TRBD2 (10 bases). The CDR3 runs 19 residues. The germline V and J ends were trimmed by 5 bases and 4 bases, with 27 bases remaining between them. This CDR3 is CASSPTGTGSSGRYNEQFF. Written as DNA, the CDR3 is TGTGCCAGCAGTCCCACCGGGACAGGGTCTAGCGGGAGATACAATGAGCAGTTCTTC.

The sample holds many counts of this clonotype. The genes are TRBV5-1 and TRBJ2-5, with 11 bases matching TRBD2. CDR3 length: 15 residues. Germline V lookup: CDR1 SGHRS, CDR2 YFSETQ. V dropped 7 bases and J dropped 0; count of bases not matched to a gene: 5. The CDR3 loop reads CASGSSGRNQETQYF. The CDR3 nucleotides are TGCGCCAGCGGTTCTAGCGGGAGGAACCAAGAGACCCAGTACTTC.

V usage is TRBV15 and J usage is TRBJ2-7; D not resolved. The CDR3 totals 14 residues. The V gene lost 0 bases and the J gene lost 1 base, with 7 bases spanning the gap. Germline-derived CDR1 and CDR2 are LNHNV and YYDKDF (reference sequence). Here the CDR3 DNA reads TGTGCCACCAGCAGAGATACAGCGTCCTACGAGCAGTACTTC. Translated, it gives CATSRDTASYEQYF.

This clonotype turned up a few times. The genes are TRBV7-2 and TRBJ1-5; TRBD1 is a possible D gene (5 bases). Germline assignment: CDR1 SGHTA and CDR2 FQGNSA. This CDR3 contains 16 residues. V lost 0 bases and J 6 bases, leaving 15 bases between the germline ends. The CDR3 DNA reads TGTGCCAGCAGCTTAGCTAGTGGGGGGAATGGTCAGCCCCAGCATTTT. It yields the protein CASSLASGGNGQPQHF.